This TCR beta chain derives from a study of blood T cells in healthy people across ages. This clonotype was seen only once. Using a J-beta primer mix together with a sample-barcoded 5' primer, a second PCR was run for roughly 7 to 11 cycles. All samples yielded 3 million or more CDR3-containing paired-end reads. MiXCR, applied by TCRdb to the 5' RACE reads, yields one record per CDR3 protein. The sample contains 650,000 to 1,000,000 distinct CDR3 sequences, 35% to 40% of which appear only once. Germline V gene data show CDR1 as DFQATT and CDR2 as SNEGSKA (reference sequence). The CDR3 sequence is 17 residues long. Trimming removed 6 bases at V and 4 bases at J, with 24 bases between.

The clonotype was recovered from a man aged 18 to 29 in good health. J is TRBJ2-2 and V is TRBV20-1; D could derive from TRBD1 or TRBD2 (7 bases each). The specimen sequenced was blood. The CDR3 loop reads CSARNRGGGLGTGELFF. DNA of the CDR3: TGCAGTGCCAGGAACAGGGGAGGGGGATTGGGCACCGGGGAGCTGTTTTTT.